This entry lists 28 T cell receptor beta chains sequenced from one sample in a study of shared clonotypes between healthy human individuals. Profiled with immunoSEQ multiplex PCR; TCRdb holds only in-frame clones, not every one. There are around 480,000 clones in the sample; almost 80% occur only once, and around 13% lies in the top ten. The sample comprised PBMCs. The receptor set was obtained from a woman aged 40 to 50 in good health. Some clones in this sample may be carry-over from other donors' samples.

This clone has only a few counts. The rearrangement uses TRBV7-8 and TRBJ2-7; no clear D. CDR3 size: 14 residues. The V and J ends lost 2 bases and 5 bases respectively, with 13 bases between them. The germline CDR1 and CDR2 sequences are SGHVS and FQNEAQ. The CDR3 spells CASSLRALIDEQYF. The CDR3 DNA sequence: TGTGCCAGCAGCTTAAGGGCTCTTATCGACGAGCAGTACTTC.

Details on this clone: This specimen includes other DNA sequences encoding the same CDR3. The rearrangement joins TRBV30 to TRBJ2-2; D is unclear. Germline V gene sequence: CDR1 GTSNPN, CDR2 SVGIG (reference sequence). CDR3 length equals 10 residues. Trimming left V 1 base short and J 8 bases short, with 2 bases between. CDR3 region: CAWSAGELFF. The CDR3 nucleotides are TGTGCCTGGAGTGCAGGGGAGCTGTTTTTT.

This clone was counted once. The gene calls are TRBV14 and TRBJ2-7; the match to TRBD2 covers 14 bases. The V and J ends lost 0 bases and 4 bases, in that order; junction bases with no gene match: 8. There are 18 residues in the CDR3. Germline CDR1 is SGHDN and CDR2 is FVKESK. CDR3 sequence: CASSQDLGTSGSGYEQYF. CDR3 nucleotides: TGTGCCAGCAGCCAAGATCTCGGGACTAGCGGGAGTGGGTACGAGCAGTACTTC.

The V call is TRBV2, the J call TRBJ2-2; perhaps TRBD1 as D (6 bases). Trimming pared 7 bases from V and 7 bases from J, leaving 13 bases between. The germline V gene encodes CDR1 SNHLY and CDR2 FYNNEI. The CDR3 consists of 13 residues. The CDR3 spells CASNKGDGGELFF. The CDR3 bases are TGTGCCAGCAATAAGGGGGATGGCGGGGAGCTGTTTTTT.

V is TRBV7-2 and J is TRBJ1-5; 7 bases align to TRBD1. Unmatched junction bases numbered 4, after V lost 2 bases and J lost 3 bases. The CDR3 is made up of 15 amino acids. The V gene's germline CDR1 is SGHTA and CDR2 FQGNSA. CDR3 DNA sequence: TGTGCCAGCAGCTTAAGGACAGGCTACAATCAGCCCCAGCATTTT. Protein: CASSLRTGYNQPQHF.

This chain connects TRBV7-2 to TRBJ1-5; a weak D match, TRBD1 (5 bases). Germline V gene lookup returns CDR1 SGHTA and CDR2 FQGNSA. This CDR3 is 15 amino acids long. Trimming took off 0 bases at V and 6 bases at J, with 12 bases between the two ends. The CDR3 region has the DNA TGTGCCAGCAGCTTAGCCACAGGATTCGGTCAGCCCCAGCATTTT. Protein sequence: CASSLATGFGQPQHF.

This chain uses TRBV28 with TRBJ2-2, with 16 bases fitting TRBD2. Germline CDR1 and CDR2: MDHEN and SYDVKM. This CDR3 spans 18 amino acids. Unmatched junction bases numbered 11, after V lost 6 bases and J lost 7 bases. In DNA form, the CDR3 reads TGTGCCAGCAGCTCCGGGACTAGCGGGAGGGCCGGGGTCGGGGAGCTGTTTTTT. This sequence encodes CASSSGTSGRAGVGELFF.

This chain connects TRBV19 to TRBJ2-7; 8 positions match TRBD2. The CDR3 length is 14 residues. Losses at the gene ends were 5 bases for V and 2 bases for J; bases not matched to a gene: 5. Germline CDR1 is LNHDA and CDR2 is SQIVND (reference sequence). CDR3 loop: CASSPREGPYEQYF. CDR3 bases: TGTGCCAGTAGTCCCCGGGAGGGGCCCTACGAGCAGTACTTC. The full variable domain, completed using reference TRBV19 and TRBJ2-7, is DGGITQSPKYLFRKEGQNVTLSCEQNLNHDAMYWYRQDPGQGLRLIYYSQIVNDFQKGDIAEGYSVSREKKESFPLTVTSAQKNPTAFYLCASSPREGPYEQYFGPGTRLTVT.

DNA of the CDR3: TGTGCCAGCAGTTTAGGTTCCCCCTACAATGAGCAGTTCTTC. As protein: CASSLGSPYNEQFF. This sequence joins TRBV27 and TRBJ2-1, with no clear D. Germline V lookup: CDR1 MNHEY, CDR2 SMNVEV (reference sequence). V lost 2 bases, J lost 2 bases, and 7 bases lay in between. The CDR3 spans 14 residues.

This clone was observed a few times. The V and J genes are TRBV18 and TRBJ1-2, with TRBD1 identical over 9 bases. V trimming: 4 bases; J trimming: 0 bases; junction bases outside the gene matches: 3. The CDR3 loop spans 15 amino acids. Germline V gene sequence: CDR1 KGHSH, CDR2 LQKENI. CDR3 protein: CASSQDRGSNYGYTF. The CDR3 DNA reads TGTGCCAGCTCACAGGACAGGGGATCTAACTATGGCTACACCTTC. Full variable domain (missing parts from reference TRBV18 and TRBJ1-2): NAGVMQNPRHLVRRRGQEARLRCSPMKGHSHVYWYRQLPEEGLKFMVYLQKENIIDESGMPKERFSAEFPKEGPSILRIQQVVRGDSAAYFCASSQDRGSNYGYTFGSGTRLTVV.

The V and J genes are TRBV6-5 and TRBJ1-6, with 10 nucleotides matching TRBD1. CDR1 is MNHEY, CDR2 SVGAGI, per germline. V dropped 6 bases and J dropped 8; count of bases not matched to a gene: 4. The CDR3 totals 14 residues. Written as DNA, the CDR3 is TGTGCCAGCAGAAGGACAGGGGGTTATTCACCCCTCCACTTT. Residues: CASRRTGGYSPLHF.

DNA for the CDR3: TGTGCCAGCAGTGCACAGGGTTCCACTGAAGCTTTCTTT. Amino acid sequence: CASSAQGSTEAFF. The rearrangement links TRBV6-1 to TRBJ1-1; perhaps TRBD1 as D (6 bases). Germline V gives CDR1 MNHNS, CDR2 SASEGT. The CDR3 sequence is 13 residues long. Deletions cut 4 bases from V and 4 bases from J, with 10 bases between.

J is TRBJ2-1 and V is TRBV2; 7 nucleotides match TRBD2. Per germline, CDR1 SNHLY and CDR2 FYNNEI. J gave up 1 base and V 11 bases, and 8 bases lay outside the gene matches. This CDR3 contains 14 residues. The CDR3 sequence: CAGGGSSSYNEQFF. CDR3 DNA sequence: TGTGCCGGGGGAGGGAGTTCGTCCTACAATGAGCAGTTCTTC. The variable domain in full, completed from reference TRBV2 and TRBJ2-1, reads EPEVTQTPSHQVTQMGQEVILRCVPISNHLYFYWYRQILGQKVEFLVSFYNNEISEKSEIFDDQFSVERPDGSNFTLKIRSTKLEDSAMYFCAGGGSSSYNEQFFGPGTRLTVL.

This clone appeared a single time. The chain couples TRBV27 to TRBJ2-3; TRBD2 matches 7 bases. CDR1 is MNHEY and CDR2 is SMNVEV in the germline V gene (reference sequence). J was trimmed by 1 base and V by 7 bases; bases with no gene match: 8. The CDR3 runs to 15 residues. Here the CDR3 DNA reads TGTGCCAGCAACCCACTAGCGCTAGGCACAGATACGCAGTATTTT. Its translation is CASNPLALGTDTQYF.

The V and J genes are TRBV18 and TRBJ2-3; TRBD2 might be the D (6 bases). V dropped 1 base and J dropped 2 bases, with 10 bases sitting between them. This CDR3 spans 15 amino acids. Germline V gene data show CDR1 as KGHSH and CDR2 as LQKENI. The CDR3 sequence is CASSPRGGDTDTQYF. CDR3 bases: TGTGCCAGCTCACCACGTGGCGGGGACACAGATACGCAGTATTTT.

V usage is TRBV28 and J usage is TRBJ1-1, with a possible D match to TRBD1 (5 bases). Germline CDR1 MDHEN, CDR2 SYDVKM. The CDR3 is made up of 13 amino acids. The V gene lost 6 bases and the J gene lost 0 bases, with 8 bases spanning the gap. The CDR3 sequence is CASREGMNTEAFF. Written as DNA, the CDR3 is TGTGCCAGCAGAGAGGGGATGAACACTGAAGCTTTCTTT.

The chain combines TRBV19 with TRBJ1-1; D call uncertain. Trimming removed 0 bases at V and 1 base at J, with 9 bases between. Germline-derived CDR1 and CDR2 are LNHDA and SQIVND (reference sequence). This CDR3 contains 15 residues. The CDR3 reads CASSIDHGRNTEAFF. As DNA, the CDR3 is TGTGCCAGTAGTATAGATCACGGACGGAACACTGAAGCTTTCTTT.

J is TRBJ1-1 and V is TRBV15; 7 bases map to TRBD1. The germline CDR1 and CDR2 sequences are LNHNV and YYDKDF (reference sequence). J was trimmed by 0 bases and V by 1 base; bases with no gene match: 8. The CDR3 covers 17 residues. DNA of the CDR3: TGTGCCACCAGCAGAGCGGCGGGACAGAACGTGAACACTGAAGCTTTCTTT. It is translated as CATSRAAGQNVNTEAFF.

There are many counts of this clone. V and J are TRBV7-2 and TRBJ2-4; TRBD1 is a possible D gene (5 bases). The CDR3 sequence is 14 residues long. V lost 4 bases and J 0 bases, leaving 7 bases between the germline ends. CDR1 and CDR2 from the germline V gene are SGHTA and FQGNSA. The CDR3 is CASSSQGAKNIQYF. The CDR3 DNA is TGTGCCAGCAGCTCCCAGGGAGCCAAAAACATTCAGTACTTC.

The CDR3 DNA is TGCGCCAGCAGAAACGGGACTAGCGTCACAGATACGCAGTATTTT. Translated, it gives CASRNGTSVTDTQYF. The V and J genes are TRBV5-1 and TRBJ2-3, with 10 bases lining up with TRBD2. The ends lost 5 bases at V and 2 bases at J; junction bases unmatched: 5. The CDR3 extends over 15 amino acids. Germline lookup yields CDR1 SGHRS and CDR2 YFSETQ.

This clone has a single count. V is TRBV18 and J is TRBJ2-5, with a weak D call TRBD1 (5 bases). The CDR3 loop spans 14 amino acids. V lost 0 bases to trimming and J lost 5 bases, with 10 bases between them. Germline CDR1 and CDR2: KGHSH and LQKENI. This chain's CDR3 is CASSPPSKGETQYF. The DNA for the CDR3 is TGTGCCAGCTCACCACCGTCCAAGGGGGAGACCCAGTACTTC.

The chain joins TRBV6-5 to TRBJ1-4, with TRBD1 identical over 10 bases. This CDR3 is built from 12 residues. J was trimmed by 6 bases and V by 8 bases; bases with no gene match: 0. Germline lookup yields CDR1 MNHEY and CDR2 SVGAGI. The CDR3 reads CASGTGDEKLFF. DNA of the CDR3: TGTGCCAGCGGGACAGGGGATGAAAAACTGTTTTTT.

DNA of the CDR3: TGTGCCAGCAGGCCGGGGGGGACAGATTCCTACAATGAGCAGTTCTTC. This codes for CASRPGGTDSYNEQFF. The chain has TRBV7-2 and TRBJ2-1; possible D gene TRBD2, 8 bases. The V end was cut by 6 bases, the J end by 1 base, with 16 bases between. The germline CDR1 and CDR2 sequences are SGHTA and FQGNSA. The CDR3 is 16 residues long.

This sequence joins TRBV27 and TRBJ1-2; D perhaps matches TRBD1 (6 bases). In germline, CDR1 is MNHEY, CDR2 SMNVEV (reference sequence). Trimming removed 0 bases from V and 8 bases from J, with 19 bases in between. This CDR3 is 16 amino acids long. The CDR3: CASSLSGRGRTWGYTF. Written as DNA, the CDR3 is TGTGCCAGCAGTTTATCCGGCAGGGGTCGTACCTGGGGCTACACCTTC.

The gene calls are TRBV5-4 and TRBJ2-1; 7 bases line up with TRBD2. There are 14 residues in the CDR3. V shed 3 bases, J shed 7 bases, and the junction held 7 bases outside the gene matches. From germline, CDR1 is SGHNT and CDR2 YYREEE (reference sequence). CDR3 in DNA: TGTGCCAGCAGCTCCGCCGGGGGGTTGAATGAGCAGTTCTTC. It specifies CASSSAGGLNEQFF. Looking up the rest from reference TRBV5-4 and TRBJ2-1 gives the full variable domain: ETGVTQSPTHLIKTRGQQVTLRCSSQSGHNTVSWYQQALGQGPQFIFQYYREEENGRGNFPPRFSGLQFPNYSSELNVNALELDDSALYLCASSSAGGLNEQFFGPGTRLTVL.

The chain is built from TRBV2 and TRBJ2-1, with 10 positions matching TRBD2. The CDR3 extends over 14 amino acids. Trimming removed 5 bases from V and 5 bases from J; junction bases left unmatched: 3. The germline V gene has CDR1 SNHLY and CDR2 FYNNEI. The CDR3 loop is CASSTSGVDNEQFF. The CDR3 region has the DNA TGTGCCAGCAGTACTAGCGGGGTTGACAATGAGCAGTTCTTC.

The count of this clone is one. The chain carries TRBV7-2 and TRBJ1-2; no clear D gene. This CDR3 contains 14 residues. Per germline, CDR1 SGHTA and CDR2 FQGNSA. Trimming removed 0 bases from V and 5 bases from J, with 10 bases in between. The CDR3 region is CASSLAEGWYGYTF. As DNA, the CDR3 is TGTGCCAGCAGCTTAGCTGAGGGCTGGTATGGCTACACCTTC.

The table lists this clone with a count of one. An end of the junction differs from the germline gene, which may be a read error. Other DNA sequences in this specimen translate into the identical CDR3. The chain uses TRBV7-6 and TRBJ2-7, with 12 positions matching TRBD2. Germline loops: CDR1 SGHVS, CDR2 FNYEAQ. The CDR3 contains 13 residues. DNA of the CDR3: TGTGCCAGCAGCCTAGCGGGAGGGTACGAGCAGTACTTC. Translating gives CASSLAGGYEQYF.